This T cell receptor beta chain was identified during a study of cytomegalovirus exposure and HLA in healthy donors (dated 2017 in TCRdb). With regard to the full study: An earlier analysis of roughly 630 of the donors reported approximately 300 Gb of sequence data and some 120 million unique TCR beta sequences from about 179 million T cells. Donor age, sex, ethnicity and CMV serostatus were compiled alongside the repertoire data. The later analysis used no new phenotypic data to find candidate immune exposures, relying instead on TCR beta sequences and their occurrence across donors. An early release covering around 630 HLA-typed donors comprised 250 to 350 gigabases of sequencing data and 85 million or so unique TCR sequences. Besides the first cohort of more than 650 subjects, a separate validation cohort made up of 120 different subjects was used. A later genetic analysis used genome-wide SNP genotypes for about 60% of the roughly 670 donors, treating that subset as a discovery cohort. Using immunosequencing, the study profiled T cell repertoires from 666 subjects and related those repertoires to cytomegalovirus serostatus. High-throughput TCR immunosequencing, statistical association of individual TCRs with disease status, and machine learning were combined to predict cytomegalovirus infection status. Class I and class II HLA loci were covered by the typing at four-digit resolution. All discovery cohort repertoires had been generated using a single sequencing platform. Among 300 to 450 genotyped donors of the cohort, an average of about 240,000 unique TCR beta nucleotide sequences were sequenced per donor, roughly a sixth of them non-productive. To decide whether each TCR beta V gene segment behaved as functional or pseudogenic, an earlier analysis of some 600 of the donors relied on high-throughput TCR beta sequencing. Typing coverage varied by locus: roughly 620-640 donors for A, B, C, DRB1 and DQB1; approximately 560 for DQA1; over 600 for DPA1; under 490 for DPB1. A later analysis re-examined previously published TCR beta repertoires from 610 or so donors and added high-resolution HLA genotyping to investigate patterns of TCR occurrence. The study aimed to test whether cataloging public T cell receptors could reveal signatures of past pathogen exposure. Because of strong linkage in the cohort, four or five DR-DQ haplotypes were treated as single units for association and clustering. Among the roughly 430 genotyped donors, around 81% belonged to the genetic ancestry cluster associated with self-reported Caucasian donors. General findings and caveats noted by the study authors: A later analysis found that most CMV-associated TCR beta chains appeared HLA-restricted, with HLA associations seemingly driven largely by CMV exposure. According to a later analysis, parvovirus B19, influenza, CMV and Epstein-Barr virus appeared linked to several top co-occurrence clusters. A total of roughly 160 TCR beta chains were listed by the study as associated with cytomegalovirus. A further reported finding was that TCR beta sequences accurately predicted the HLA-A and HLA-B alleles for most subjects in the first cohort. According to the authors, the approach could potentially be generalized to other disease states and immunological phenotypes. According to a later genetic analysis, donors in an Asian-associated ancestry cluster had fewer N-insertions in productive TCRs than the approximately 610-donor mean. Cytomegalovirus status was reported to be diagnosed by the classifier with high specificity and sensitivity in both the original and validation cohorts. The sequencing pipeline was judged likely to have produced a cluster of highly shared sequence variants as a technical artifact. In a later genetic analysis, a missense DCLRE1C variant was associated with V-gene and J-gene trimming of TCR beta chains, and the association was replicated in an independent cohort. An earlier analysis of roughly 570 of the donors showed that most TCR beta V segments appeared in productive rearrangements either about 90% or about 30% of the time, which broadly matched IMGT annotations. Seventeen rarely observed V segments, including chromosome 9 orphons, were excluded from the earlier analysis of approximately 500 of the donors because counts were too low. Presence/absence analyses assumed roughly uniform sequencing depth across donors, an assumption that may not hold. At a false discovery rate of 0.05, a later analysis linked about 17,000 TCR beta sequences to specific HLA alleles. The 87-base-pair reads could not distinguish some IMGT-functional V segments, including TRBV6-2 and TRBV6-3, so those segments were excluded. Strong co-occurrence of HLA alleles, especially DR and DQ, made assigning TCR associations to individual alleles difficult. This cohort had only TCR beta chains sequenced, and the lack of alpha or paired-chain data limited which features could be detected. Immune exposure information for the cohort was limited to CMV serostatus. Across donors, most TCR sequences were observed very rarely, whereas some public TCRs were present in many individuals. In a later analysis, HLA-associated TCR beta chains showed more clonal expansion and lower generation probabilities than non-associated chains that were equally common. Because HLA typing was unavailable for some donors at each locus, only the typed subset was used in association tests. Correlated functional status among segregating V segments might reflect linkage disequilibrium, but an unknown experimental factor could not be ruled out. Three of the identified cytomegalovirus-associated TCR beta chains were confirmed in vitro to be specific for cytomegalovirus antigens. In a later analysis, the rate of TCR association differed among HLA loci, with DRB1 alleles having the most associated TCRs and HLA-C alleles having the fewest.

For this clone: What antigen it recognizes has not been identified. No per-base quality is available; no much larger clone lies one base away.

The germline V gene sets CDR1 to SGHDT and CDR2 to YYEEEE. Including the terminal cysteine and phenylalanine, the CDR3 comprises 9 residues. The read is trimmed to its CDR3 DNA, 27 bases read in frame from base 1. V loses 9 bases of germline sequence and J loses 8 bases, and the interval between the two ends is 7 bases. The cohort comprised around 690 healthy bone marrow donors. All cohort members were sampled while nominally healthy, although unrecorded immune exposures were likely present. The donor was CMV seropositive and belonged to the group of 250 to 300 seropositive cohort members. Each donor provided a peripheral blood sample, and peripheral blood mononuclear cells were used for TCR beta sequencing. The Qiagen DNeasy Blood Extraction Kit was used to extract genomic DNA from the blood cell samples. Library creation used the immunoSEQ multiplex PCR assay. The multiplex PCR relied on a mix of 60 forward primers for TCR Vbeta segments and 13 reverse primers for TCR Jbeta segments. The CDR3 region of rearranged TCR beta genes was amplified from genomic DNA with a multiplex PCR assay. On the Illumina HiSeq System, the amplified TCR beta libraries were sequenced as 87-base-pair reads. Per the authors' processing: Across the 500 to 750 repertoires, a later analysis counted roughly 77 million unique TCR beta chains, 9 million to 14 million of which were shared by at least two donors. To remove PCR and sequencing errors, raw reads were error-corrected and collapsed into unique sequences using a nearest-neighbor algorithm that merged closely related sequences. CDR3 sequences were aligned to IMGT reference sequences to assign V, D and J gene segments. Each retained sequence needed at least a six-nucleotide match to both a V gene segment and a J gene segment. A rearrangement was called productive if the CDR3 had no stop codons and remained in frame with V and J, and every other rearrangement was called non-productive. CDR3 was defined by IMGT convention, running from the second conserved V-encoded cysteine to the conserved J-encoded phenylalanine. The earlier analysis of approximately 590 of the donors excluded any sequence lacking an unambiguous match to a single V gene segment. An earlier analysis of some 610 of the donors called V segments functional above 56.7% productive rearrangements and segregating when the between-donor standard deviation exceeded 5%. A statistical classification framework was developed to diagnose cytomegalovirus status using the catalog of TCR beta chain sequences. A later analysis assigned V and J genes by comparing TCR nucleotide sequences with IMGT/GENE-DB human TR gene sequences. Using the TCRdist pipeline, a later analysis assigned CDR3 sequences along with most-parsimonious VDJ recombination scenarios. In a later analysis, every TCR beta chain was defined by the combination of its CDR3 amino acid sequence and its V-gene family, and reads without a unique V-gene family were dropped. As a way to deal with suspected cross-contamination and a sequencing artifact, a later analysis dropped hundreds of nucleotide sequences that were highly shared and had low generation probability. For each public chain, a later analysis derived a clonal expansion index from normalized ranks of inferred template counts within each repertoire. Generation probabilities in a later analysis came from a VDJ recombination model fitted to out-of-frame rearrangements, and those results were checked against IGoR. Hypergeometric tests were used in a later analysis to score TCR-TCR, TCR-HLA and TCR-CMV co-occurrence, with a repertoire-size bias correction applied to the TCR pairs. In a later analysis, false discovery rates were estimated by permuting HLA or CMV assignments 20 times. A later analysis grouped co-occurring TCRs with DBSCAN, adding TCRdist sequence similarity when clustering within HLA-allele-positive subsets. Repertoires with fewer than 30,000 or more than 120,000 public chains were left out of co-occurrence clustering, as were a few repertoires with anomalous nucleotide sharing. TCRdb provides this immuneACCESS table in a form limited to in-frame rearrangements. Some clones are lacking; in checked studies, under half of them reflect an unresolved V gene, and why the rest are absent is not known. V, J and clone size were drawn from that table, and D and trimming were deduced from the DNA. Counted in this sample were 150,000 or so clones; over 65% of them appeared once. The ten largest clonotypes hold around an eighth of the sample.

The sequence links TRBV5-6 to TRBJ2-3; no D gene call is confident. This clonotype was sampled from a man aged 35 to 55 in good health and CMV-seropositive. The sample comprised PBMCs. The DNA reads TGTGCCAACAAGTTTACGCAGTATTTT. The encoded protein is CANKFTQYF.